A selection of T cell receptor beta chains follows, all from one sample in a study of cytomegalovirus exposure and HLA in healthy donors. Sequencing used immunoSEQ multiplex PCR; TCRdb keeps in-frame clones, though not all of them. The sample consists of 200,000 or so clones, around 81% of them appearing once. Input material: PBMCs. The receptors shown here come from a woman between 18 and 29 years old in good health and CMV-seropositive. Both conserved end residues are part of each CDR3. D genes are given only for firm matches. The size field is filled for only some rows; it gives once, few, many or a size class.

TRBJ2-5 | . | TRBD2 | TRBV15 | CATSFRGGRETQYF | TGTGCCACCAGCTTCCGGGGGGGCAGGGAGACCCAGTACTTC
TRBJ2-3 | many | TRBD2 | TRBV6-5 | CASSYRSGVPDTQYF | TGTGCCAGCAGTTACCGCAGCGGGGTCCCAGATACGCAGTATTTT
TRBJ1-2 | . | TRBD1 | TRBV10-1 | CASRRDRVGNGYTF | TGCGCCAGCAGGAGGGACAGGGTAGGGAATGGCTACACCTTC
TRBJ1-4 | once | TRBD1 | TRBV5-4 | CASSSRGQGAPMEKLFF | TGTGCCAGCAGCTCAAGGGGACAGGGGGCGCCGATGGAAAAACTGTTTTTT
TRBJ1-1 | few | . | TRBV7-9 | CASSRDTDTEAFF | TGTGCCAGCAGCCGGGACACGGACACTGAAGCTTTCTTT
TRBJ2-5 | once | TRBD1 | TRBV15 | CATSRARTGVESQYF | TGTGCCACCAGCAGAGCCCGGACAGGAGTGGAGTCCCAGTACTTC
TRBJ2-7 | . | TRBD1 | TRBV28 | CASSHRGDEQYF | TGTGCCAGCAGTCACAGGGGCGACGAGCAGTACTTC
TRBJ1-5 | . | . | TRBV21-1 | CASSKIKPGQGVRQPQHF | TGTGCCAGCAGCAAAATTAAGCCGGGACAGGGTGTTCGTCAGCCCCAGCATTTT
TRBJ2-2 | . | . | TRBV10-1 | CASSEEGELFF | TGCGCCAGCAGTGAGGAGGGGGAGCTGTTTTTT
TRBJ1-1 | . | . | TRBV19 | CASSILGGTEAFF | TGTGCCAGTAGTATATTGGGAGGCACTGAAGCTTTCTTT
TRBJ1-2 | . | . | TRBV6-1 | CASRSGGPWGYTF | TGTGCCAGCAGATCCGGGGGACCTTGGGGCTACACCTTC
TRBJ1-5 | many | . | TRBV19 | CASSIDSEGYQPQHF | TGTGCCAGTAGTATAGATTCGGAGGGCTATCAGCCCCAGCATTTT
TRBJ2-2 | . | . | TRBV15 | CASERTGVGFGAGELFF | .
TRBJ1-1 | once | . | TRBV7-3 | CASSLGANTEAFF | TGTGCCAGCAGCTTAGGAGCGAACACTGAAGCTTTCTTT
TRBJ2-1 | . | TRBD1 | TRBV6-4 | CASSDDAGGPYNEQFF | TGTGCCAGCAGTGACGATGCAGGGGGCCCCTACAATGAGCAGTTCTTC
TRBJ2-3 | . | . | TRBV6-1 | CASRYVGTDTQYF | TGTGCCAGCAGGTACGTAGGCACAGATACGCAGTATTTT
TRBJ1-6 | . | TRBD1 | TRBV7-2 | CASSLDRGRNSPLHF | TGTGCCAGCAGCTTAGACAGGGGGCGAAATTCACCCCTCCACTTT
TRBJ1-1 | . | . | TRBV5-6 | CASSLDGGSGTEAFF | TGTGCCAGCAGCTTGGACGGCGGTTCAGGGACTGAAGCTTTCTTT
TRBJ2-5 | few | . | TRBV6-6 | CASSYLAPYQETQYF | TGTGCCAGCAGTTACCTAGCGCCCTACCAAGAGACCCAGTACTTC
TRBJ1-2 | . | TRBD1 | TRBV5-4 | CASSGTDNYGYTF | TGTGCCAGCAGCGGGACAGATAACTATGGCTACACCTTC
TRBJ2-5 | few | TRBD1 | TRBV7-8 | CASSFYPDRGKETQYF | TGTGCCAGCAGCTTTTACCCGGACAGGGGGAAGGAGACCCAGTACTTC
TRBJ1-2 | . | . | TRBV5-4 | CASSSGTGGYGYTF | TGTGCCAGCAGCTCCGGGACGGGGGGGTATGGCTACACCTTC
TRBJ2-3 | . | . | TRBV21-1 | CASSKGLAGTRTDTQYF | TGTGCCAGCAGCAAGGGACTAGCGGGGACCCGCACAGATACGCAGTATTTT
TRBJ1-6 | . | TRBD1 | TRBV14 | CASSQFGTDVSIF | TGTGCCAGCAGCCAATTTGGGACAGACGTTTCAATCTTT
TRBJ2-3 | few | . | TRBV5-4 | CASSSGTSNPTGTQYF | TGTGCCAGCAGCTCCGGGACTTCAAATCCCACGGGTACGCAGTATTTT
TRBJ2-3 | . | TRBD2 | TRBV11-3 | CASSRGTSGGRDTQYF | TGTGCCAGCAGCCGGGGGACTAGCGGGGGTCGGGATACGCAGTATTTT
TRBJ1-5 | few | . | TRBV2 | CASSEIARGQPQHF | TGTGCCAGCAGTGAGATAGCTCGAGGTCAGCCCCAGCATTTT
TRBJ2-2 | . | . | TRBV10-3 | CAISALGNTGELFF | TGTGCCATCAGTGCCCTAGGGAACACCGGGGAGCTGTTTTTT
TRBJ1-1 | . | . | TRBV5-4 | CASSLASGALNTEAFF | TGTGCCAGCAGCTTGGCGTCTGGGGCCTTGAACACTGAAGCTTTCTTT
TRBJ1-6 | . | . | TRBV7-9 | CASSFFVSSYNSPLHF | TGTGCCAGCAGCTTCTTTGTGAGCTCCTATAATTCACCCCTCCACTTT
TRBJ2-4 | . | . | TRBV6-5 | CASSYSVAQAKNIQYF | TGTGCCAGCAGTTACTCGGTTGCACAGGCCAAAAACATTCAGTACTTC
TRBJ1-4 | few | . | TRBV9 | CASSVSVGEDEKLFF | TGTGCCAGCAGCGTATCGGTGGGGGAGGATGAAAAACTGTTTTTT
TRBJ1-5 | . | TRBD1 | TRBV2 | CASSPDRVGNQPQHF | TGTGCCAGCAGTCCGGACAGGGTAGGCAATCAGCCCCAGCATTTT
TRBJ2-7 | . | . | TRBV6-5 | CASSYSYGGASEQYF | TGTGCCAGCAGTTACTCCTATGGGGGGGCCTCCGAGCAGTACTTC
TRBJ2-2 | . | . | TRBV12-5 | CASGSGHPTGELFF | TGTGCTAGTGGTTCTGGACACCCCACCGGGGAGCTGTTTTTT
TRBJ2-7 | . | . | TRBV18 | CASSPGTSTEQYF | TGTGCCAGCTCACCTGGGACTTCAACTGAGCAGTACTTC
TRBJ2-3 | . | . | TRBV11-2 | CASSPQGGAFTDTQYF | TGTGCCAGCAGCCCCCAAGGCGGCGCGTTCACAGATACGCAGTATTTT
TRBJ2-3 | . | TRBD2 | TRBV7-2 | CASSPTSGGAADTQYF | TGTGCCAGCAGCCCCACTAGCGGGGGGGCTGCAGATACGCAGTATTTT
TRBJ2-1 | once | TRBD2 | TRBV5-1 | CASSLTSGVHNEQFF | TGCGCCAGCAGCCTTACTAGCGGGGTACACAATGAGCAGTTCTTC
TRBJ2-3 | few | TRBD2 | TRBV6-1 | CASSDLLAGGSTDTQYF | TGTGCCAGCAGTGATTTGCTAGCGGGGGGTAGCACAGATACGCAGTATTTT
TRBJ2-7 | . | . | TRBV18 | CASSSQGGYEQYF | TGTGCCAGCTCATCACAGGGGGGGTACGAGCAGTACTTC
TRBJ1-2 | . | TRBD1 | TRBV5-4 | CASSLDRGQGGYTF | TGTGCCAGCAGCCTGGACAGGGGGCAGGGAGGCTACACCTTC
TRBJ1-2 | . | . | TRBV6-1 | CASIPHWGSNYGYTF | TGTGCCAGCATCCCCCACTGGGGCAGTAACTATGGCTACACCTTC
TRBJ2-5 | . | TRBD2 | TRBV5-4 | CASSLGPAGAQGETQYF | TGTGCCAGCAGCTTGGGTCCAGCGGGGGCCCAAGGGGAGACCCAGTACTTC
TRBJ2-3 | . | TRBD2 | TRBV11-3 | CASSLDRTSGGTDTQYF | TGTGCCAGCAGCTTAGATCGGACTAGCGGGGGAACAGATACGCAGTATTTT
TRBJ1-4 | . | TRBD1 | TRBV7-3 | CASSFQQGTNEKLFF | TGTGCCAGCAGCTTCCAACAGGGGACTAATGAAAAACTGTTTTTT
TRBJ1-5 | . | . | TRBV2 | CASSERHANQPQHF | TGTGCCAGCAGTGAAAGACACGCGAATCAGCCCCAGCATTTT
TRBJ1-6 | once | . | TRBV27 | CASGLRDNSPLHF | TGTGCCAGCGGTCTCCGCGATAATTCACCCCTCCACTTT
TRBJ1-2 | . | . | TRBV14 | CASSPRDSSYGYTF | TGTGCCAGCAGCCCGAGAGACTCGTCCTATGGCTACACCTTC
TRBJ1-2 | . | TRBD1 | TRBV11-2 | CASSPGGQKNYGYTF | TGTGCCAGCAGCCCAGGGGGACAAAAGAACTATGGCTACACCTTC
TRBJ1-2 | . | . | TRBV29-1 | CSVGGSYGYTF | TGCAGCGTTGGAGGCAGCTATGGCTACACCTTC
TRBJ2-3 | . | TRBD1 | TRBV4-2 | CASSQGTGDTDTQYF | TGTGCCAGCAGCCAGGGGACAGGGGACACAGATACGCAGTATTTT
TRBJ2-1 | . | TRBD1 | TRBV11-2 | CASSLGYGTDNEQFF | TGTGCCAGCAGCTTGGGGTACGGGACAGACAATGAGCAGTTCTTC